This TCR beta chain was found in a study of blood T cell repertoires in COVID-19. Study-wide context: Both acute and convalescent COVID-19 samples were obtained from the United States, Italy and Spain. T cells, B-cell-depleted T cells, or PBMCs supplied cDNA or gDNA.

In the original workflow: Estimated nucleated cell counts came from reference gene primer amplification. Repertoires were generated with immunoSEQ multiplex PCR, while TCRdb's copy carries only in-frame clones and drops some. V and J calls and clone size are given by that table; D and trimming were obtained from the DNA. This table has tens of thousands of clones, 86% appearing once. This CDR3 is built from 16 residues. Trimming stripped 0 bases from V and 8 bases from J, with 16 bases between. Germline V gene data show CDR1 as LNHNV and CDR2 as YYDKDF (reference sequence). This TCR came from a woman of 80 years or more in a cohort sampled during active or convalescent COVID-19. The sample comprised peripheral blood. This chain uses TRBV15 with TRBJ1-4; possibly TRBD1 for D (6 bases). CDR3 coding DNA: TGTGCCACCAGCAGAGATCGGGCGGCAGGGGTGGAAAAACTGTTTTTT. Amino acids: CATSRDRAAGVEKLFF.